The source of this T cell receptor beta chain is a study of blood T cell repertoires in COVID-19. Turning to the study itself: Acute and convalescent COVID-19 specimens originated in the United States, Italy and Spain. PBMCs, B-cell-depleted T cells, or T cells provided the cDNA or gDNA that made up the material.

This clone was found once. Original methodology: Reference gene primer amplification gave nucleated cell count estimates. Assay: immunoSEQ multiplex PCR; the TCRdb copy retains only in-frame clones and omits some. The V and J calls and the clone size are those of that table, but D and trimming were determined from the DNA. This table holds approximately 270,000 clones, roughly 87% found once. The CDR3 consists of 15 residues. Between the trimmed V and J ends, which lost 3 bases and 2 bases, there was a span of 10 bases. Per germline, CDR1 LGHDT and CDR2 YNNKEL (reference sequence). The receptor comes from a man younger than 35 with active or convalescent COVID-19. The gene calls are TRBV3-1 (or the pseudogene TRBV3-2) and TRBJ2-2; D is possibly TRBD1 (6 bases). The sample taken for sequencing was peripheral blood. CDR3 in amino acids: CASSQGAGNTGELFF. In DNA form, the CDR3 reads TGTGCCAGCAGCCAGGGGGCGGGTAACACCGGGGAGCTGTTTTTT.